The T cell receptor (beta chain) under discussion was sequenced for a study of blood T cell repertoires in COVID-19. Study overall: The samples span acute and convalescent COVID-19 from the United States, Italy and Spain.

The protocol was immunoSEQ multiplex PCR, while the TCRdb copy is restricted to in-frame clones and leaves out a portion. The sample contains about 300,000 clones, about 83% of which appear only once. This CDR3 region has 16 residues. The germline V gene has CDR1 MNHEY and CDR2 SMNVEV (reference sequence). J was trimmed by 4 bases and V by 5 bases; bases with no gene match: 12. This chain connects TRBV27 to TRBJ2-7; 9 bases map to TRBD1. The receptor's source is a woman aged 50 to 65 with acute or convalescent COVID-19. The sequenced sample was peripheral blood. The CDR3 is CASSLHDRGNRYEQYF. The DNA of the CDR3 is TGTGCCAGCAGTCTCCACGACAGGGGGAATAGGTACGAGCAGTACTTC.